The present T cell receptor (beta chain) was sequenced within a study of T cell responses to AZD1222 COVID-19 vaccine. Libraries were prepared by immunoSEQ multiplex PCR; TCRdb keeps only in-frame clonotypes and omits some of them. The repertoire has some 80,000 clones, over 75% of them found once; the top ten carry 2.5% to 4%. This clone was counted at least ten times. What it recognizes is unknown. Trimming removed 5 bases at V and 9 bases at J, with 23 bases between. Germline CDR1 SQVTM, CDR2 ANQGSEA. The CDR3 sequence is 14 residues long. Study outcomes and limitations: Clonal diversity may have been underestimated in mostly white British donors. Unmutated variant regions reportedly attract nearly half of all spike-specific TCRs. After the peak T cell response, and only then, were repertoires sampled.

The sequence was collected from an adult who received the AZD1222 COVID-19 vaccine. This specimen consisted of peripheral blood, obtained 28 days after the second AZD1222 dose. The chain uses TRBV29-1 and TRBJ2-7, with a weak D call TRBD1 (6 bases). Written as DNA, the CDR3 is TGCAGCGTTCCGACAGGAGATCTCTCCTATGGGCAGTACTTC. This translates into CSVPTGDLSYGQYF.